This TCR beta chain is from a study of blood T cell repertoires in COVID-19. Some clones are missing from TCRdb's copy, which holds only in-frame ones; the method was immunoSEQ multiplex PCR. The sample has roughly 500,000 clones; approximately 89% are singletons. CDR3 length equals 17 residues. Germline CDR1 and CDR2: MNHEY and SVGEGT. The V segment lost 1 base and the J segment 6 bases; nucleotides outside the gene matches: 11. Material: peripheral blood. The J gene is TRBJ2-7, the V gene TRBV6-2 or TRBV6-3, with 11 bases matching TRBD1. The sequence was obtained from a man aged 18 to 29 with COVID-19, enrolled during active disease. The CDR3 here is CASSYLRAGTGGFEQYF. CDR3 DNA sequence: TGTGCCAGCAGTTACTTGAGGGCCGGGACAGGGGGGTTCGAGCAGTACTTC.